The sequence of this TCR beta chain was determined in a study of T cells in Graves' hyperthyroidism and ophthalmopathy. On the study more broadly: Peripheral blood sampling occurred at initial diagnosis, before any treatment. Whole-study findings and limits: Blood also showed most of the thyroid clonotypes that were expanded above 0.001. Model predictions of ophthalmopathy came a median approximately 6 months before onset.

The CDR3 covers 10 residues. Trimming shortened V by 5 bases and J by 5 bases, and 7 bases separated the two germline ends. The germline gives CDR1 GTSNPN, CDR2 SVGIG (reference sequence). The TCR beta CDR3 regions underwent amplification using RNA transcripts as the source. TCR CDR3 regions were first amplified by RT-PCR with HTBI primers. TCRdb independently ran MiXCR on the multiplex PCR reads; one entry per CDR3 protein. The sample has approximately 100,000 distinct CDR3 sequences, approximately 48% seen once. A note on this clonotype: Its antigen is still unknown.

Patients were excluded for uncontrolled infection, other autoimmune disease, pregnancy or lactation. This receptor was taken from a man in his forties with Graves' hyperthyroidism. Source material: blood. The chain carries TRBV30 and TRBJ2-7; D remains ambiguous. CDR3 residues: CAWGPDEQYF. In DNA, the CDR3 is TGTGCCTGGGGGCCCGACGAGCAGTACTTC.